This T cell receptor (beta chain) is from a study of control samples from healthy donors and cancer patients. Between the trimmed V and J ends, which lost 0 bases and 1 base, there was a span of 9 bases. This CDR3 contains 15 residues. CDR1 and CDR2 (germline): MGHRA, YSYEKL. This clone is medium-sized within its sample. Generated by immunoSEQ multiplex PCR, the TCRdb table keeps only in-frame clones and is missing some. This sample has about 120,000 clones; nearly 95% occur once, and the top ten carry about 2.8%. The V gene is TRBV4-1, the J gene TRBJ1-1; D gene unclear. This receptor was identified in a man younger than 45 in good health. What was sequenced was blood. This CDR3 reads CASSQDPGQNTEAFF. Here the CDR3 DNA reads TGCGCCAGCAGCCAAGATCCCGGGCAGAACACTGAAGCTTTCTTT.